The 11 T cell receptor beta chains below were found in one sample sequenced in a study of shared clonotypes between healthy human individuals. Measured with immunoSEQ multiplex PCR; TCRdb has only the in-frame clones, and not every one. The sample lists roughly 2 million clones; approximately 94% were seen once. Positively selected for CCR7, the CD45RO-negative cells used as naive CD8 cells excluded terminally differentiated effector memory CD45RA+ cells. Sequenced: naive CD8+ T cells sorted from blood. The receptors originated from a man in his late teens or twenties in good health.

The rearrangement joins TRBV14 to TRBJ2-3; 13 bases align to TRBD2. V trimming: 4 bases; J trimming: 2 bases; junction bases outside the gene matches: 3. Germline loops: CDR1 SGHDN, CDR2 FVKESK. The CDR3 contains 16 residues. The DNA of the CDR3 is TGTGCCAGCAGCCTACTAGCGGGAGGGTACACAGATACGCAGTATTTT. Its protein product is CASSLLAGGYTDTQYF.

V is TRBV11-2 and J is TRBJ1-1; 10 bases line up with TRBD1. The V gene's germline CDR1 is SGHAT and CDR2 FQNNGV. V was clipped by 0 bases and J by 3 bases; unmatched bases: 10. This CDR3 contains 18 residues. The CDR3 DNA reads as TGTGCCAGCAGCTTAGAGAAAACCGGGACAGGGGAGGACACTGAAGCTTTCTTT. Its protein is CASSLEKTGTGEDTEAFF.

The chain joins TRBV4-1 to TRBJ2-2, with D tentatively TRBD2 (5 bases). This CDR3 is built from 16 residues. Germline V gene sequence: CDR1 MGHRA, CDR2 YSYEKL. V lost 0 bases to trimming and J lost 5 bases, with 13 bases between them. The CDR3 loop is CASSQERPPGTGELFF. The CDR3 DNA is TGCGCCAGCAGCCAAGAGCGGCCGCCGGGGACCGGGGAGCTGTTTTTT.

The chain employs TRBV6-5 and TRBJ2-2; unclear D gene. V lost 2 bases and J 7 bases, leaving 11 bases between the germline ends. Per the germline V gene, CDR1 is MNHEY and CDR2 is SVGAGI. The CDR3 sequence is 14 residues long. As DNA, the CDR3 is TGTGCCAGCAGTTACGGGGTTGTAGTCGGGGAGCTGTTTTTT. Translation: CASSYGVVVGELFF.

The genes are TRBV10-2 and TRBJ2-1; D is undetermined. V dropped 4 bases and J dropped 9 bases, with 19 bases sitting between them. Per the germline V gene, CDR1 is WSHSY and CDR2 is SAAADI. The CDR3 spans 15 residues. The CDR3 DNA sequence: TGCGCCAGCAGTGGGTTCAATGCAGCAGGTCTTGAGCAGTTCTTC. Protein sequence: CASSGFNAAGLEQFF.

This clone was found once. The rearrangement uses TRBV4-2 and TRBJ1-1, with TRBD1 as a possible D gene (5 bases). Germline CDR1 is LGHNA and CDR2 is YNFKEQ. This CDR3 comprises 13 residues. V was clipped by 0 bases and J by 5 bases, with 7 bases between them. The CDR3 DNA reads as TGTGCCAGCAGCCAAGACGGGGGAACTGAAGCTTTCTTT. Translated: CASSQDGGTEAFF.

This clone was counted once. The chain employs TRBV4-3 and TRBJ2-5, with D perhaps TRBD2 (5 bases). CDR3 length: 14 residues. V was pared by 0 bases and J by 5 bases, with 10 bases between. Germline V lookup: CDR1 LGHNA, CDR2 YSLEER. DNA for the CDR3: TGCGCCAGCAGCCAAGAGAAGCGGTGGGAGACCCAGTACTTC. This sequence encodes CASSQEKRWETQYF.

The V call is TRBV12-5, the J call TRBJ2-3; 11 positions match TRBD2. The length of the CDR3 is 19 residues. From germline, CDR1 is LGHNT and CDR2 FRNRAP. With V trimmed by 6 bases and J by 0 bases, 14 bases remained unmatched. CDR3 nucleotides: TGTGCTAGTGGCGAGGGGACTAGCGGACCCTTTTTAAGCACAGATACGCAGTATTTT. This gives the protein CASGEGTSGPFLSTDTQYF.

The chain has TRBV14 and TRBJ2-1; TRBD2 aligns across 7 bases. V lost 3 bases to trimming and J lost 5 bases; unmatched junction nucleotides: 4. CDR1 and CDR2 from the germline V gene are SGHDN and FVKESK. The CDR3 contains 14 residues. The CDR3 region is CASSQTSIHNEQFF. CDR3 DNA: TGTGCCAGCAGCCAGACTAGCATCCACAATGAGCAGTTCTTC.

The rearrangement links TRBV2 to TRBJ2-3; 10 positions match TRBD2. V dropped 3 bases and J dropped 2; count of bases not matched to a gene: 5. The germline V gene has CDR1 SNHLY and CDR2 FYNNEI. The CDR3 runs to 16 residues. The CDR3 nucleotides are TGTGCCAGCAGTGAGGGGCTAGCGGGAGACACAGATACGCAGTATTTT. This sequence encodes CASSEGLAGDTDTQYF.

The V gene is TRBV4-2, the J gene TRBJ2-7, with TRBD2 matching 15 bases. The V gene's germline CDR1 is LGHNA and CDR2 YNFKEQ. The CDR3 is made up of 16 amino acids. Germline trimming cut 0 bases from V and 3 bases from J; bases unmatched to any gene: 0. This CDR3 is CASSQEGLAGGYEQYF. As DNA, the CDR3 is TGTGCCAGCAGCCAAGAGGGACTAGCGGGGGGCTACGAGCAGTACTTC.